Here is one T cell receptor beta chain with its context. Its antigen remains unknown. The sample comes from a study of shared clonotypes between healthy human individuals. Between the trimmed V and J ends, which lost 5 bases and 5 bases, there was a span of 12 bases. The CDR3 runs 13 residues. CDR1 is MNHNY and CDR2 is SVGAGI in the germline V gene (reference sequence). Some 28,000 T cell genomes (approximately 210 ng DNA) went into each sorted-subset replicate. Assay used: immunoSEQ multiplex PCR; TCRdb lists only in-frame clones, some missing. The sample includes some 1 million clones, more than 60% of them seen just once. Study observations and caveats: Memory subsets generally showed smaller estimated richness than naive subsets did.

The sequencing input was memory CD4+ T cells sorted from blood. Sample subset: CD45RA-negative fraction. The V gene is TRBV6-6, the J gene TRBJ1-2; D is unresolved. This TCR came from a man aged 18 to 30 in good health. The CDR3 DNA reads as TGTGCCAGCAGTCCGGGCGTCTTATATGGCTACACCTTC. Encoded protein: CASSPGVLYGYTF.